This TCR beta chain was recorded in a study of early T cells in non-severe SARS-CoV-2 infection. Study-level findings and limits: Matches to VDJdb favored anti-spike CD8 responses and missed private and CD4 specificities.

TCRdb reanalysed the 5' RACE reads using MiXCR and keeps one entry per CDR3 protein. This table holds tens of thousands of distinct CDR3 sequences, 4.7% found once. This clonotype came up many times. Its antigen is still unknown. Germline V gene lookup returns CDR1 SQVTM and CDR2 ANQGSEA. Trimming shortened V by 2 bases and J by 1 base, and 11 bases separated the two germline ends. The CDR3 totals 15 residues. The V and J genes are TRBV29-1 and TRBJ2-2; a possible D gene is TRBD2 (6 bases). This sequence originates from an adult who was a healthcare worker with PCR-confirmed SARS-CoV-2 infection or an uninfected control (not recorded which). Material for sequencing was whole blood. DNA of the CDR3: TGCAGCGTTGAAATCCGGGGGAGGAACACCGGGGAGCTGTTTTTT. Amino acid sequence: CSVEIRGRNTGELFF.